This T cell receptor (beta chain) was observed in a study of T cell repertoires in cytomegalovirus infection. This clonotype has ten or more counts. Its matching antigen is unknown. Germline V gives CDR1 MNHEY, CDR2 SVGEGT. The CDR3 is made up of 12 amino acids. Trimming removed 6 bases at V and 8 bases at J, with 11 bases between. TCRdb re-called the reads through MiXCR, storing one row per CDR3 protein. The table shows approximately 1,000,000 distinct CDR3 sequences, with around 32% occurring only once. V usage is TRBV6-2 or TRBV6-3 and J usage is TRBJ2-4, with D tentatively TRBD1 (5 bases). Sequenced here: cultured CD8+ T cells from PBMCs, sampled from culture after CMV antigen stimulation. The source of this sequence is a human donor in good health (CMV status not recorded). Some clones in this sample may be carry-over from other donors' samples. CDR3 protein: CASRGAWDIQYF. Here the CDR3 DNA reads TGTGCCAGCAGAGGGGCGTGGGACATTCAGTACTTC.